The 10 T cell receptor beta chains given below trace back to one sample, sequenced in a study of blood T cells in healthy people across ages. It was with a sample-barcoded 5' primer and a J-beta primer mix that a second PCR of roughly 6 to 12 cycles was run. In TCRdb, the 5' RACE reads were re-called with MiXCR into one record per CDR3 protein. The data contain about 930,000 distinct CDR3 sequences, around 29% of them seen just once; the ten biggest clones take up 10%. In addition, the sample was reused for a study of T cells of mothers and their children.

The specimen sequenced was blood. The receptors shown here come from a woman aged 35 to 49 in good health.

This clonotype was picked up many times. This chain links TRBV3-1 with TRBJ1-6; D is uncertain. CDR1 LGHDT and CDR2 YNNKEL come from the germline V gene (reference sequence). With 4 bases removed from V and 5 bases from J, the gap between germline ends came to 9 bases. The CDR3 is 14 residues long. CDR3 sequence (DNA): TGTGCCAGCAGCCTTGGACCGAATAATTCACCCCTCCACTTT. This encodes CASSLGPNNSPLHF.

Only a few counts were recorded for this clonotype. The chain has TRBV18 and TRBJ2-5; no clear D. The germline V gene has CDR1 KGHSH and CDR2 LQKENI. The CDR3 totals 13 residues. V lost 5 bases and J 0 bases, leaving 7 bases between the germline ends. The CDR3 DNA sequence: TGTGCCAGCTCAGGGCAGAACCAAGAGACCCAGTACTTC. Its translation: CASSGQNQETQYF.

V usage is TRBV4-1 and J usage is TRBJ2-7; D call uncertain. The V gene lost 0 bases and the J gene lost 6 bases, with 6 bases spanning the gap. The CDR3 loop spans 12 amino acids. The germline gives CDR1 MGHRA, CDR2 YSYEKL. CDR3: CASSQDPAEQYF. In DNA, the CDR3 is TGCGCCAGCAGCCAAGATCCAGCCGAGCAGTACTTC.

This clonotype was detected many times. This sequence joins TRBV4-1 and TRBJ2-7; no firm D call. This CDR3 region has 15 residues. V lost 1 base to trimming and J lost 4 bases, with 14 bases between them. The germline gives CDR1 MGHRA, CDR2 YSYEKL. In DNA, the CDR3 is TGCGCCAGCAGCCAAGTAGGCAGACGCTTATACGAGCAGTACTTC. It specifies CASSQVGRRLYEQYF.

The table lists this clonotype with many counts. The chain has TRBV7-9 and TRBJ2-1; D remains ambiguous. V lost 2 bases to trimming and J lost 8 bases, with 10 bases between them. Germline lookup yields CDR1 SEHNR and CDR2 FQNEAQ (reference sequence). CDR3 length: 13 residues. The CDR3 region is CASSLRWSDEQFF. The CDR3 DNA is TGTGCCAGCAGCTTACGGTGGAGCGATGAGCAGTTCTTC.

Concerning this clonotype: This may stem from a read error, because a much larger clone lies one nucleotide away. J is TRBJ2-3 and V is TRBV12-3 or TRBV12-4; D remains ambiguous. The length of the CDR3 is 11 residues. CDR3 amino acids: CASSQDDMQYF. The CDR3 DNA reads TGTGCCAGCTCCCAAGACGATATGCAGTATTTT.

Notes on this clonotype: A clone one base away is much larger, so this may be a read error. The chain couples TRBV20-1 to TRBJ2-1, with D perhaps assigned TRBD1 or TRBD2 (6 bases each). The ends were cut back, 6 bases at V and 4 bases at J, with 16 bases in the middle. CDR1 and CDR2 (germline): DFQATT, SNEGSKA (reference sequence). The CDR3 covers 14 residues. The CDR3 loop reads CSAGPGAQYNEQFF. Written as DNA, the CDR3 is TGCAGTGCAGGCCCGGGGGCCCAATACAATGAGCAGTTCTTC.

The chain is built from TRBV7-8 and TRBJ2-7; D is unclear. V lost 5 bases and J 6 bases, leaving 29 bases between the germline ends. There are 18 residues in the CDR3. Germline V gene sequence: CDR1 SGHVS, CDR2 FQNEAQ. The CDR3 sequence: CASSPPTQYMVKGREQYF. CDR3 DNA sequence: TGTGCCAGCAGCCCCCCCACCCAATATATGGTAAAAGGGCGCGAGCAGTACTTC. The entire variable domain, with the rest obtained from reference TRBV7-8 and TRBJ2-7, is as follows: GAGVSQSPRYKVAKRGQDVALRCDPISGHVSLFWYQQALGQGPEFLTYFQNEAQLDKSGLPSDRFFAERPEGSVSTLKIQRTQQEDSAVYLCASSPPTQYMVKGREQYFGPGTRLTVT.

Note on this clonotype: One base away lies a much larger clone, so this may be a sequencing read error. This chain uses TRBV12-3 or TRBV12-4 with TRBJ1-2; D is unresolved. The V end was cut by 6 bases, the J end by 9 bases, with 17 bases between. The CDR3 covers 13 residues. CDR3 bases: TGTGCCAGCAGCTCCGGGCAGGCGAGTCGCTACACCTTC. It translates to CASSSGQASRYTF.

This clonotype was detected only a few times. This chain joins TRBV5-6 and TRBJ1-5; D gene uncertain. The CDR3 runs to 14 residues. Trimming took off 1 base at V and 7 bases at J, with 12 bases between the two ends. The germline V gene has CDR1 SGHDT and CDR2 YYEEEE. The CDR3 coding sequence is TGTGCCAGCAGCTTGAGTAGGGTGCGGCAGCCCCAGCATTTT. This sequence encodes CASSLSRVRQPQHF.